The sequence of this T cell receptor beta chain was determined in a study of cytomegalovirus exposure and HLA in healthy donors. The PCR contained 60 Vbeta and 13 Jbeta primers. Profiling relied on immunoSEQ multiplex PCR, and the TCRdb table lists in-frame clones only, not all of them. The table has about 200,000 clones, about 80% seen once; the top ten hold nearly 3%. The donors (healthy individuals) were bone marrow donors. With V trimmed by 5 bases and J by 7 bases, 6 bases remained unmatched. This CDR3 has 13 residues. In germline, CDR1 is GTSNPN, CDR2 SVGIG (reference sequence). Specimen: PBMCs. This sequence joins TRBV30 and TRBJ1-4; 8 bases line up with TRBD1. The sequence was obtained from a woman aged 25 to 39 in good health and CMV-seronegative. The CDR3: CAWEGQGREKLFF. The CDR3 bases are TGTGCCTGGGAAGGACAGGGTCGTGAAAAACTGTTTTTT.